This T cell receptor (beta chain) originates from a study of T cell responses to AZD1222 COVID-19 vaccine. Study conclusions and caveats: After two AZD1222 doses, spike-specific TCR breadth and depth rose versus day 0. The donors showed a predominance of white British ancestry and of females, with possible underestimation of clonal diversity.

The V gene's germline CDR1 is SGHNT and CDR2 YYREEE (reference sequence). The CDR3 has 15 amino acids. Trimming cost V 4 bases and J 1 base; bases outside gene matches: 7. Notes on this clone: No antigen is known for it.

Clones were read by immunoSEQ multiplex PCR, and TCRdb kept only the in-frame ones, dropping some. The sample has under 150,000 clones, approximately 90% seen once. V usage is TRBV5-4 and J usage is TRBJ1-1; 7 bases fit TRBD1. This TCR was recovered from an adult in good health. Sample: peripheral blood, taken on day 0 of AZD1222 vaccination. In DNA, the CDR3 is TGTGCCAGCAGCCCAGGACAGGTGGGGAACACTGAAGCTTTCTTT. It yields the protein CASSPGQVGNTEAFF. The complete variable domain, with remaining parts taken from reference TRBV5-4 and TRBJ1-1, reads ETGVTQSPTHLIKTRGQQVTLRCSSQSGHNTVSWYQQALGQGPQFIFQYYREEENGRGNFPPRFSGLQFPNYSSELNVNALELDDSALYLCASSPGQVGNTEAFFGQGTRLTVV.